Following are 27 T cell receptor beta chains from one sample sequenced in a study of blood T cell repertoires in COVID-19. TCRdb's table, derived via immunoSEQ multiplex PCR, lists solely in-frame clones and lacks some. This sample has about 160,000 clones, with approximately 95% found just once. Material: peripheral blood. The receptors were sampled from a woman in her forties or fifties with acute or convalescent COVID-19.

The rearrangement uses TRBV4-1 and TRBJ2-1; 9 bases agree with TRBD2. The J segment lost 1 base and the V segment lost 9 bases, leaving 7 bases of the junction unmatched. Germline V gene data show CDR1 as MGHRA and CDR2 as YSYEKL. This CDR3 spans 15 amino acids. CDR3 sequence (DNA): TGCGCCAGTAGAACAAGCGGGGGGTCCTACAATGAGCAGTTCTTC. It specifies CASRTSGGSYNEQFF.

The chain has TRBV19 and TRBJ1-1; weak D call: TRBD1 (6 bases). CDR3 size: 14 residues. The germline gives CDR1 LNHDA, CDR2 SQIVND (reference sequence). Between the trimmed V and J ends, which lost 5 bases and 1 base, there was a span of 11 bases. In DNA form, the CDR3 reads TGTGCCAGTAGTCGTCCCAGGGGGAACACTGAAGCTTTCTTT. This encodes CASSRPRGNTEAFF.

V and J are TRBV9 and TRBJ2-7; D may be TRBD1 (6 bases). The CDR3 is made up of 15 amino acids. V was cut by 0 bases and J by 1 base, with 11 bases left in between. Germline V lookup: CDR1 SGDLS, CDR2 YYNGEE. CDR3 in amino acids: CASSVGQGTSYEQYF. CDR3 coding DNA: TGTGCCAGCAGCGTAGGGCAGGGGACGTCCTACGAGCAGTACTTC.

The rearrangement uses TRBV30 and TRBJ2-7, with TRBD1 as a possible D gene (6 bases). This CDR3 has 13 residues. V shed 0 bases and J shed 4 bases, with 10 bases lying between them. CDR1 and CDR2 from the germline V gene are GTSNPN and SVGIG (reference sequence). CDR3 nucleotides: TGTGCCTGGAGTGTAGGACAGTCTTACGAGCAGTACTTC. Its protein is CAWSVGQSYEQYF.

The chain combines TRBV2 with TRBJ2-7; 7 bases agree with TRBD2. The germline gives CDR1 SNHLY, CDR2 FYNNEI. The CDR3 consists of 15 residues. V dropped 2 bases and J dropped 2; count of bases not matched to a gene: 6. The CDR3 region is CASSELGRETYEQYF. CDR3 DNA sequence: TGTGCCAGCAGTGAATTGGGGAGGGAGACCTACGAGCAGTACTTC.

The gene calls are TRBV9 and TRBJ1-3, with 8 bases identical to TRBD1. The CDR3 is made up of 17 amino acids. With 3 bases clipped from V and 4 bases from J, the junction kept 12 bases outside the gene matches. CDR1 is SGDLS, CDR2 YYNGEE, per germline. In DNA form, the CDR3 reads TGTGCCAGCAGCGCAGACAGGGGAGAGTTGGGAGGAAACACCATATATTTT. Protein product: CASSADRGELGGNTIYF.

This sequence joins TRBV29-1 and TRBJ1-2; 9 bases fit TRBD1. The CDR3 runs to 13 residues. Losses at the gene ends were 8 bases for V and 8 bases for J; bases not matched to a gene: 12. The germline gives CDR1 SQVTM, CDR2 ANQGSEA. In nucleotides, the CDR3 is TGCAGCTCACAATCTGGGACAGGGAGCGGCTACACCTTC. As protein: CSSQSGTGSGYTF.

The CDR3 here is CSVDDPGYGYTF. The CDR3 DNA follows: TGCAGCGTTGATGACCCAGGCTATGGCTACACCTTC. V gene TRBV29-1 combines with J gene TRBJ1-2, with D unclear. The germline CDR1 and CDR2 sequences are SQVTM and ANQGSEA. V was cut by 3 bases and J by 4 bases, with 9 bases left in between. The CDR3 extends over 12 amino acids.

This clone was counted once. The chain recombines TRBV5-8 with TRBJ2-2, with TRBD1 matching 7 bases. Germline V CDR1 and CDR2: SGHTS, YDEGEE. The CDR3 loop spans 15 amino acids. The trim removed 6 bases at V and 4 bases at J, leaving 9 bases unmatched. CDR3 amino acids: CASNYRGMSTGELFF. CDR3 DNA: TGTGCCAGCAACTACAGGGGAATGTCCACCGGGGAGCTGTTTTTT. The full variable domain, rest sourced from reference TRBV5-8 and TRBJ2-2, is EAGVTQSPTHLIKTRGQQATLRCSPISGHTSVYWYQQALGLGLQFLLWYDEGEERNRGNFPPRFSGRQFPNYSSELNVNALELEDSALYLCASNYRGMSTGELFFGEGSRLTVL.

There are a few counts of this clone. This chain connects TRBV2 to TRBJ2-4; D is perhaps TRBD1 (6 bases). The CDR3 extends over 14 amino acids. CDR1 is SNHLY, CDR2 FYNNEI, per germline. With 5 bases removed from V and 6 bases from J, the gap between germline ends came to 14 bases. CDR3 coding DNA: TGTGCCAGCAGTATAGAACAGGGATTAAACATTCAGTACTTC. Protein sequence: CASSIEQGLNIQYF.

In its sample, this clone was seen once. This chain uses TRBV24-1 with TRBJ2-7; 7 bases agree with TRBD1. The CDR3 loop spans 13 amino acids. The V segment lost 9 bases and the J segment 6 bases; nucleotides outside the gene matches: 10. Germline lookup yields CDR1 KGHDR and CDR2 SFDVKD. The CDR3 sequence is CATGVQGSGEQYF. Written as DNA, the CDR3 is TGTGCCACCGGAGTACAGGGGTCCGGCGAGCAGTACTTC.

The J gene is TRBJ1-6, the V gene TRBV19; a possible D gene is TRBD1 (5 bases). Germline V gene sequence: CDR1 LNHDA, CDR2 SQIVND (reference sequence). The CDR3 is 15 amino acids. V shed 7 bases and J shed 4 bases, with 14 bases lying between them. CDR3 in DNA: TGTGCCAGTACCGAGGGACTTTATTATAATTCACCCCTCCACTTT. Amino acid sequence: CASTEGLYYNSPLHF.

CDR3 region: CASSSRTIGAGGSSDTQYF. CDR3 nucleotides: TGTGCCAGCAGTTCCCGGACGATTGGAGCGGGAGGATCATCAGATACGCAGTATTTT. The chain has TRBV6-2 or TRBV6-3 and TRBJ2-3; TRBD2 aligns across 9 bases. The CDR3 sequence is 19 residues long. Germline V lookup: CDR1 MNHEY, CDR2 SVGEGT. Trimming cost V 4 bases and J 4 bases; bases outside gene matches: 18.

The chain uses TRBV23-1 and TRBJ2-3; D unresolved. TRBV23-1 is classed as an ORF, of uncertain function. With 6 bases removed from V and 10 bases from J, the gap between germline ends came to 26 bases. The CDR3 totals 16 residues. This chain's CDR3 is CASRLHRPSKVGSQYF. As DNA, the CDR3 is TGCGCCAGCAGACTACACCGACCCTCGAAGGTAGGTTCGCAGTATTTT.

The chain uses TRBV25-1 and TRBJ2-1; TRBD1 aligns across 12 bases. Germline loops: CDR1 MGHDK, CDR2 SYGVNS. The length of the CDR3 is 15 residues. The V and J ends lost 4 bases and 5 bases, in that order; junction bases with no gene match: 3. The CDR3 spells CASSAGTGGHNEQFF. CDR3 sequence (DNA): TGTGCCAGCAGTGCAGGGACAGGGGGCCACAATGAGCAGTTCTTC.

The V and J genes are TRBV2 and TRBJ2-7; D might be TRBD1 (6 bases). Between the trimmed V and J ends, which lost 10 bases and 1 base, there was a span of 17 bases. This CDR3 contains 14 residues. CDR1 is SNHLY, CDR2 FYNNEI, per germline. Here the CDR3 reads CATIRWDTSYEQYF. CDR3 coding DNA: TGTGCCACCATCCGTTGGGACACATCCTACGAGCAGTACTTC.

V gene TRBV6-1 combines with J gene TRBJ1-4, with D possibly TRBD1 on 5 matching bases. The CDR3 runs to 11 residues. Germline lookup yields CDR1 MNHNS and CDR2 SASEGT. V lost 2 bases and J lost 14, with 9 bases in between. CDR3 in DNA: TGTGCCAGCAGTGAAAGGACACGCCTGTTTTTT. This translates into CASSERTRLFF.

The gene calls are TRBV7-2 and TRBJ1-3; possibly TRBD1 for D (6 bases). CDR1 SGHTA and CDR2 FQGNSA come from the germline V gene. The CDR3 has 15 amino acids. V lost 5 bases and J 4 bases, leaving 15 bases between the germline ends. The CDR3 DNA is TGTGCCAGCAGCCCAAAGGGACATATCGGAAACACCATATATTTT. This sequence encodes CASSPKGHIGNTIYF.

This chain links TRBV2 with TRBJ1-2; D remains ambiguous. The germline gives CDR1 SNHLY, CDR2 FYNNEI. V lost 2 bases and J lost 2, with 30 bases in between. CDR3 length: 21 amino acids. CDR3 amino acids: CASSEPRPQAGPGNRNYGYTF. The CDR3, as DNA: TGTGCCAGCAGTGAACCCCGCCCCCAGGCCGGGCCGGGAAACCGAAACTATGGCTACACCTTC.

This chain connects TRBV24-1 to TRBJ1-2; the D is unclear. Deletions cut 7 bases from V and 4 bases from J, with 12 bases between. Germline values: CDR1 KGHDR, CDR2 SFDVKD. The CDR3 is 13 residues long. The CDR3 DNA reads TGTGCCACCAGCCGAAACGAGGGCTATGGCTACACCTTC. It translates to CATSRNEGYGYTF.

The rearrangement uses TRBV19 and TRBJ2-7; D is unresolved. The CDR3 contains 15 residues. Trimming stripped 3 bases from V and 0 bases from J, with 12 bases between. Germline CDR1 reads LNHDA; CDR2 reads SQIVND (reference sequence). For the CDR3, the DNA is TGTGCCAGTAGTATCCCAGGTGTCAGCTCCTACGAGCAGTACTTC. It encodes CASSIPGVSSYEQYF.

This clone was counted a single time. This rearrangement joins TRBV28 to TRBJ2-7; a weak D match, TRBD2 (5 bases). The germline gives CDR1 MDHEN, CDR2 SYDVKM. This CDR3 is 12 amino acids long. V was pared by 8 bases and J by 3 bases, with 11 bases between. In DNA form, the CDR3 reads TGTGCCAGCTCGGGAAGGGTCTACGAGCAGTACTTC. Residues: CASSGRVYEQYF.

The chain carries TRBV10-3 and TRBJ1-2; 7 bases agree with TRBD1. The length of the CDR3 is 16 residues. CDR1 ENHRY and CDR2 SYGVKD come from the germline V gene. V shed 2 bases, J shed 5 bases, and the junction held 11 bases outside the gene matches. The CDR3 DNA reads as TGTGCCATCAGTGAGGTTTATGGTGACAGGGATTATGGCTACACCTTC. Translation: CAISEVYGDRDYGYTF.

The chain links TRBV3-1 (or the pseudogene TRBV3-2) to TRBJ2-1; 14 nucleotides align to TRBD2. The V gene end was trimmed by 8 bases and the J gene end by 9 bases; junction bases not matched to a gene: 12. The CDR3 length is 16 residues. The germline V gene has CDR1 LGHDT and CDR2 YNNKEL (reference sequence). CDR3 sequence reads: CASGPIGTSGSGEQFF. Here the CDR3 DNA reads TGTGCCAGCGGCCCAATCGGGACTAGCGGGAGTGGTGAGCAGTTCTTC.

The J gene is TRBJ1-5, the V gene TRBV5-1; D call uncertain. CDR1 is SGHRS and CDR2 is YFSETQ in the germline V gene. Trimming removed 0 bases at V and 4 bases at J, with 11 bases between. The CDR3 extends over 15 amino acids. The DNA for the CDR3 is TGCGCCAGCAGCTTGGCCTCTCTAAAGAATCAGCCCCAGCATTTT. Its protein is CASSLASLKNQPQHF.

Details on this clone: At one end the junction does not follow the germline gene, possibly because of a read error. This rearrangement joins TRBV20-1 to TRBJ1-1; D is undetermined. The CDR3 has 11 residues. Germline CDR1 is DFQATT and CDR2 is SNEGSKA (reference sequence). For the CDR3, the DNA is TGCAGTGCTGGCCCGAACCCTGAAGCTTTCTTT. It specifies CSAGPNPEAFF.

The CDR3 nucleotides are TGTGCCAGCAGTCCGGACAAGAACTATGGCTACACCTTC. Its protein is CASSPDKNYGYTF. This chain connects TRBV2 to TRBJ1-2; tentatively, D is TRBD1 (5 bases). V was pared by 5 bases and J by 2 bases, with 9 bases between. Germline V gene data show CDR1 as SNHLY and CDR2 as FYNNEI. This CDR3 is 13 amino acids long.